Below, 32 T cell receptor beta chains from the same sample are listed, as sequenced in a study of cytomegalovirus exposure and HLA in healthy donors (dated by TCRdb to about 2017). The receptor library was made with the immunoSEQ multiplex PCR assay. For the multiplex PCR, a mixture combining 60 forward primers for TCR Vbeta segments and 13 reverse primers for TCR Jbeta segments was used. TCRdb stores this immuneACCESS table with in-frame sequences only. Part of the clones is absent; in the studies checked, under half of the shortfall reflects unresolved V genes, and no reason is known for the rest. The sample table shows 170,000 or so clones, and about 82% are seen once. 1% of the sample goes to the ten largest clones. Sequences were obtained from PBMCs. The receptor source for this set is a woman aged 45-65 years in good health and CMV-seropositive.

The chain couples TRBV7-2 to TRBJ2-1, with TRBD2 matching over 9 bases. J lost 9 bases, V lost 1 base, and 10 bases had no gene match. CDR1 is SGHTA, CDR2 FQGNSA, per germline. The CDR3 covers 16 residues. The CDR3 region has the DNA TGTGCCAGCAGCTTAGGGCCTAGCGGGAAAGGGTTTGAGCAGTTCTTC. It codes for CASSLGPSGKGFEQFF.

Comment on this clone: Other DNA sequences from this sample encode an identical CDR3 as well. The CDR3 nucleotides read TGTGCCAGCAGCCTGGACAGCTATGGCTACACCTTC. It translates to CASSLDSYGYTF. The V and J genes are TRBV5-4 and TRBJ1-2; tentative D call: TRBD1 (6 bases). This CDR3 spans 12 amino acids. V lost 4 bases to trimming and J lost 4 bases, with 8 bases between them. Germline assignment: CDR1 SGHNT and CDR2 YYREEE (reference sequence). The complete variable domain, with remaining parts taken from reference TRBV5-4 and TRBJ1-2, reads ETGVTQSPTHLIKTRGQQVTLRCSSQSGHNTVSWYQQALGQGPQFIFQYYREEENGRGNFPPRFSGLQFPNYSSELNVNALELDDSALYLCASSLDSYGYTFGSGTRLTVV.

This clone was observed a single time. The chain has TRBV15 and TRBJ1-4; D call uncertain. Trimming left V 2 bases short and J 7 bases short, with 14 bases between. This CDR3 is built from 15 residues. CDR1 is LNHNV, CDR2 YYDKDF, per germline (reference sequence). CDR3 nucleotides: TGTGCCACCAGCAGAAATCAGAATGAGGGTGAAAAACTGTTTTTT. Translating gives CATSRNQNEGEKLFF.

Remarks on this clone: At one end the junction does not follow the germline gene, possibly because of a read error. The chain links TRBV7-9 to TRBJ2-7; 9 nucleotides match TRBD2. The CDR3 has 15 residues. Germline V lookup: CDR1 SEHNR, CDR2 FQNEAQ (reference sequence). The CDR3 sequence: CSSSATTSGAYEQYF. The CDR3 nucleotides read TGTTCCAGCAGCGCTACGACTAGCGGAGCCTACGAGCAGTACTTC.

This chain uses TRBV6-1 with TRBJ2-1; 9 bases match TRBD2. This CDR3 has 15 amino acids. Germline assignment: CDR1 MNHNS and CDR2 SASEGT. The junction had 2 bases not matched to a gene; V was cut back by 4 bases and J by 1 base. CDR3 sequence: CASSVAGASYNEQFF. The CDR3 DNA is TGTGCCAGCAGTGTAGCGGGGGCGTCCTACAATGAGCAGTTCTTC.

This chain uses TRBV14 with TRBJ2-1, with 10 bases lining up with TRBD1. Germline V gene lookup returns CDR1 SGHDN and CDR2 FVKESK. The V and J ends lost 2 bases and 9 bases, in that order; junction bases with no gene match: 16. CDR3 length: 18 amino acids. The CDR3 sequence: CASSQFILRDRGVGEQFF. CDR3 nucleotides: TGTGCCAGCAGCCAATTCATCTTGAGGGACAGGGGCGTTGGTGAGCAGTTCTTC.

This clone was seen only once. The chain employs TRBV10-3 and TRBJ2-2, with 8 bases lining up with TRBD1. The CDR3 runs to 16 residues. Germline CDR1 ENHRY, CDR2 SYGVKD. V was pared by 6 bases and J by 0 bases, with 6 bases of the junction left unmatched. CDR3 residues: CAIRRQGRANTGELFF. The CDR3 DNA follows: TGTGCCATCAGGAGACAGGGGCGGGCGAACACCGGGGAGCTGTTTTTT.

The rearrangement uses TRBV21-1 and TRBJ2-7; the tabulated D call, TRBD2, remains unverified against the DNA. TRBV21-1 is an annotated pseudogene. The CDR3 covers 13 residues. The CDR3 loop reads CAPLGSFAREQYF. As DNA, the CDR3 is TGTGCCCCCCTAGGGAGCTTCGCGCGAGAGCAGTACTTC.

J is TRBJ1-6 and V is TRBV6-1; maybe TRBD1 (6 bases). Germline-derived CDR1 and CDR2 are MNHNS and SASEGT. The CDR3 totals 14 residues. V gave up 3 bases and J gave up 8 bases, with 11 bases separating them. The CDR3 sequence: CASSDRGLDSPLHF. The CDR3 nucleotides read TGTGCCAGCAGTGACAGGGGCTTGGATTCACCCCTCCACTTT.

The rearrangement joins TRBV5-1 to TRBJ1-4; D gene ambiguous. The CDR3 is 15 residues long. The V end was cut by 4 bases, the J end by 8 bases, with 18 bases between. CDR1 is SGHRS and CDR2 is YFSETQ in the germline V gene. This CDR3 is CASSPELPGGEKLFF. The CDR3 DNA sequence: TGCGCCAGCAGCCCGGAGCTCCCGGGTGGAGAAAAACTGTTTTTT.

The chain uses TRBV19 and TRBJ1-5, with D tentatively TRBD1 (5 bases). CDR3 length: 15 residues. Per the germline V gene, CDR1 is LNHDA and CDR2 is SQIVND (reference sequence). V lost 6 bases to trimming and J lost 0 bases, with 12 bases between them. The CDR3 loop reads CASSRVGGSNQPQHF. In DNA form, the CDR3 reads TGTGCCAGTAGCAGGGTCGGGGGTAGCAATCAGCCCCAGCATTTT.

The CDR3 region has the DNA TGCAGCGTTGAGGGCATCGCCGGTGACTACGAGCAGTACTTC. Its protein product is CSVEGIAGDYEQYF. J is TRBJ2-7 and V is TRBV29-1; unclear D gene. The CDR3 sequence is 14 residues long. V lost 3 bases to trimming and J lost 3 bases, with 15 bases between them. Germline V gives CDR1 SQVTM, CDR2 ANQGSEA.

The V call is TRBV5-1, the J call TRBJ1-3; D gene unclear. Deletions cut 0 bases from V and 4 bases from J, with 8 bases between. Germline values: CDR1 SGHRS, CDR2 YFSETQ. The CDR3 loop spans 14 amino acids. The CDR3 reads CASSLGKPGNTIYF. The CDR3 bases are TGCGCCAGCAGCTTGGGCAAGCCAGGAAACACCATATATTTT.

As DNA, the CDR3 is TGTGCCAGCTCACCACCCGGACAGGGGACGCAGCCCCAGCATTTT. It encodes CASSPPGQGTQPQHF. This chain links TRBV18 with TRBJ1-5; 9 bases agree with TRBD1. The CDR3 length is 15 residues. Germline CDR1 and CDR2: KGHSH and LQKENI. The V gene end was trimmed by 0 bases and the J gene end by 7 bases; junction bases not matched to a gene: 4.

V usage is TRBV5-1 and J usage is TRBJ1-1; D uncertain. The CDR3 consists of 13 residues. Germline V CDR1 and CDR2: SGHRS, YFSETQ. V gave up 0 bases and J gave up 2 bases, with 5 bases separating them. The CDR3 DNA reads TGCGCCAGCAGCTTGGCACTTAACACTGAAGCTTTCTTT. Translated, it gives CASSLALNTEAFF.

V gene TRBV7-2 combines with J gene TRBJ1-2; 8 bases agree with TRBD1. In germline, CDR1 is SGHTA, CDR2 FQGNSA. The ends lost 3 bases at V and 3 bases at J; junction bases unmatched: 3. The CDR3 spans 14 residues. The CDR3 here is CASSLNRGDYGYTF. The CDR3 nucleotides are TGTGCCAGCAGCTTGAACAGGGGGGACTATGGCTACACCTTC.

The V gene is TRBV5-4, the J gene TRBJ2-7, with 14 nucleotides matching TRBD2. CDR1 SGHNT and CDR2 YYREEE come from the germline V gene (reference sequence). This CDR3 spans 15 amino acids. The V gene end was trimmed by 3 bases and the J gene end by 3 bases; junction bases not matched to a gene: 2. CDR3 region: CASSSGTSGGYEQYF. The CDR3 nucleotides are TGTGCCAGCAGCTCCGGGACTAGCGGGGGCTACGAGCAGTACTTC.

The chain is built from TRBV7-2 and TRBJ2-5; D ambiguous. The DNA matches TRBJ2-7 better at its end, which makes the J call doubtful. This CDR3 has 11 amino acids. The germline gives CDR1 SGHTA, CDR2 FQGNSA. The CDR3 coding sequence is TGTGCCAGCAGCTTCTCCTACGAGCAGTACTTC. As protein: CASSFSYEQYF.

V is TRBV4-3 and J is TRBJ2-3; 8 positions agree with TRBD2. Germline assignment: CDR1 LGHNA and CDR2 YSLEER. The ends lost 2 bases at V and 3 bases at J; junction bases unmatched: 13. The CDR3 runs 18 residues. The CDR3 is CASSQTPRGGRLTDTQYF. The CDR3, as DNA: TGCGCCAGCAGCCAAACCCCTCGGGGGGGGCGCCTTACAGATACGCAGTATTTT.

The V gene is TRBV19, the J gene TRBJ1-2, with 9 bases identical to TRBD1. With 5 bases clipped from V and 4 bases from J, the junction kept 8 bases outside the gene matches. CDR1 and CDR2 (germline): LNHDA, SQIVND (reference sequence). The CDR3 runs to 15 residues. For the CDR3, the DNA is TGTGCCAGTAGTCTTAGGGGGGACAGGGCCTATGGCTACACCTTC. Residues: CASSLRGDRAYGYTF.

This clone turned up a few times. This chain connects TRBV9 to TRBJ2-3; no definite D call. The germline V gene encodes CDR1 SGDLS and CDR2 YYNGEE. CDR3 length: 12 amino acids. V was clipped by 3 bases and J by 4 bases, with 6 bases between them. CDR3 DNA sequence: TGTGCCAGCAGCGCGAGCTCAGATACGCAGTATTTT. Translation: CASSASSDTQYF.

This chain connects TRBV5-1 to TRBJ2-5, with 7 bases fitting TRBD1. The germline gives CDR1 SGHRS, CDR2 YFSETQ. V gave up 3 bases and J gave up 5 bases; unmatched junction bases: 7. This CDR3 contains 14 residues. In nucleotides, the CDR3 is TGCGCCAGCAGCTCAACCCTCAGGGGGGAGACCCAGTACTTC. As protein: CASSSTLRGETQYF.

This clone was seen just once. V is TRBV7-9 and J is TRBJ1-1, with 8 positions matching TRBD1. Germline-derived CDR1 and CDR2 are SEHNR and FQNEAQ (reference sequence). With V trimmed by 5 bases and J by 2 bases, 10 bases remained unmatched. The CDR3 is 16 residues long. CDR3 nucleotides: TGTGCCAGCAGCCCGATCGGACAGGGTATAAACACTGAAGCTTTCTTT. This sequence encodes CASSPIGQGINTEAFF.

The chain is built from TRBV4-2 and TRBJ2-7, with 10 bases that match TRBD1. Germline assignment: CDR1 LGHNA and CDR2 YNFKEQ. J lost 6 bases, V lost 3 bases, and 5 bases had no gene match. The CDR3 length is 14 residues. The DNA for the CDR3 is TGTGCCAGCAGCCACGGGACAGGGGCACCCGAGCAGTACTTC. It is translated as CASSHGTGAPEQYF.

This clone was observed a handful of times. The CDR3 reads CASSSDRDINNEQFF. In nucleotides, the CDR3 is TGTGCCAGCAGCTCCGACCGGGACATTAACAATGAGCAGTTCTTC. The chain is built from TRBV7-9 and TRBJ2-1; TRBD1 might be the D (6 bases). Germline CDR1 and CDR2: SEHNR and FQNEAQ (reference sequence). The CDR3 length is 15 residues. Trimming removed 4 bases from V and 5 bases from J, with 15 bases in between.

The chain recombines TRBV7-2 with TRBJ2-3; the match to TRBD2 covers 8 bases. The CDR3 is 16 amino acids. With V trimmed by 5 bases and J by 3 bases, 10 bases remained unmatched. The germline gives CDR1 SGHTA, CDR2 FQGNSA. CDR3 DNA sequence: TGTGCCAGCAGCCCCGACGGGAGGGCCGTGACAGATACGCAGTATTTT. This codes for CASSPDGRAVTDTQYF.

In its sample, this clone was seen a few times. The V gene is TRBV11-2, the J gene TRBJ1-1, with a weak D call TRBD1 (5 bases). V gave up 5 bases and J gave up 0 bases, with 7 bases separating them. Looked up from germline, CDR1 is SGHAT and CDR2 is FQNNGV. This CDR3 is 13 amino acids long. CDR3 DNA sequence: TGTGCCAGCAGCCAGGGTATGAACACTGAAGCTTTCTTT. Its protein is CASSQGMNTEAFF.

V usage is TRBV4-3 and J usage is TRBJ2-3; 10 nucleotides agree with TRBD2. J was trimmed by 10 bases and V by 0 bases; bases with no gene match: 10. The CDR3 contains 16 residues. Germline CDR1 reads LGHNA; CDR2 reads YSLEER. DNA of the CDR3: TGCGCCAGCAGCCAAGAAGGAGCGGGGGGGCCAGTACCGCAGTATTTT. This encodes CASSQEGAGGPVPQYF.

V and J are TRBV5-1 and TRBJ2-6, with D perhaps matching TRBD2 (5 bases). The ends were cut back, 4 bases at V and 0 bases at J, with 14 bases in the middle. CDR1 and CDR2 from the germline V gene are SGHRS and YFSETQ. This CDR3 region has 17 residues. Here the CDR3 reads CASSPGALVSGANVLTF. DNA for the CDR3: TGCGCCAGCAGCCCGGGCGCACTAGTCTCTGGGGCCAACGTCCTGACTTTC.

The chain is built from TRBV7-9 and TRBJ1-2; D is undetermined. V was cut by 5 bases and J by 3 bases, with 7 bases left in between. CDR1 SEHNR and CDR2 FQNEAQ come from the germline V gene (reference sequence). The CDR3 is 12 residues long. The CDR3 bases are TGTGCCAGCAGCAACCGGGACTATGGCTACACCTTC. It specifies CASSNRDYGYTF.

The rearrangement joins TRBV23-1 to TRBJ1-1; 10 bases match TRBD1. TRBV23-1 is treated as an ORF (open reading frame) with a function not yet certain. CDR3 length: 18 residues. The V segment lost 3 bases and the J segment 1 base; nucleotides outside the gene matches: 11. CDR3 DNA sequence: TGCGCCAGCAGTCAGGGGGAACTGGGACAGGGGACGAACACTGAAGCTTTCTTT. Amino acids: CASSQGELGQGTNTEAFF.

This clone is a singleton in its sample. The rearrangement joins TRBV4-3 to TRBJ2-4, with D perhaps matching TRBD2 (5 bases). There are 15 residues in the CDR3. Germline CDR1 and CDR2: LGHNA and YSLEER. V gave up 1 base and J gave up 4 bases, with 11 bases separating them. CDR3 sequence reads: CASSQGVSGKNIQYF. In DNA form, the CDR3 reads TGCGCCAGCAGCCAAGGGGTTTCGGGAAAAAACATTCAGTACTTC.